This note documents a single T cell receptor beta chain sequence. This clone was found a few times. It has no known antigen specificity. No base qualities exist here, and no much larger clone lies one base off it. This sample is part of a study of blood T cell repertoires in COVID-19 (dated by TCRdb to 2018 to 2020). Regarding the study in general: Samples covering the acute and convalescent phases of COVID-19 were provided by collaborators in the United States, Italy and Spain. Where available, HLA class I and class II types were obtained from metadata supplied by the sample provider rather than from assay-based typing. A de-identified subject ID, COVID-19 status, age in years and sex were almost always included in the sample metadata. The material from the prospective study consisted of cDNA or gDNA derived from T cells, B-cell-depleted T cells, or PBMCs. The samples were drawn from the first 160 participants of the ongoing ImmuneRACE study and from under 1,500 subjects provided by 6 global collaborators. Deeply sampled blood TCRbeta repertoires from subjects exposed to, actively infected with, or recovered from COVID-19 were included in the dataset. The repertoires were released in a freely available public database meant as a resource for research on the immune response to SARS-CoV-2.

Study-wide conclusions, independent of this receptor: The amount of clinical and demographic metadata varied by source and participant and was provided uncurated.

Each collaborating institution followed its own protocols to collect whole blood in K2EDTA tubes. For TCRbeta analysis, collaborators shipped samples as frozen whole blood, isolated PBMCs, or DNA extracted from either of those sample types. The immunoSEQ Assay, a bias-controlled multiplex PCR, was used to amplify TCRbeta CDR3 regions from genomic DNA. In the authors' own workflow: Within the assay, amplification of reference gene primers was used to estimate how many nucleated cells each sample contained. Sequence reads were collapsed and filtered to measure the absolute abundance of every unique TCRbeta CDR3 rearrangement. For each sample, productive Simpson clonality was calculated by taking the square root of Simpson's diversity index across productive rearrangements. As stored in TCRdb, this immuneACCESS dataset retains in-frame rearrangements with V and J assigned. A fraction of the clones does not appear; measured against another copy, unresolved V genes explain less than half of the discrepancy, and the remainder lacks a known reason. Clone size and V and J calls were adopted from that table, with D and trimming inferred from the DNA. The sample records roughly 230,000 clones, roughly 88% of which are singletons. The ten largest clones take up about 0.64% of the sample.

As encoded in the germline V gene, CDR1 is WSHSY while CDR2 is SAAADI. V is trimmed back by 2 bases and J by 5 bases, and the junction contains 0 bases that no gene match accounts for. CDR3 length: 13 amino acids, cysteine to phenylalanine. Just the 39-base CDR3 DNA is kept, in frame starting at base 1. Sequenced sample: peripheral blood. The chain is made from TRBV10-2 and TRBJ1-5; 7 bases in the middle match TRBD1. The TCR was taken from a human donor in a cohort sampled during active COVID-19. The DNA reads TGCGCCAGCAGTGAGACAGGGGATCAGCCCCAGCATTTT. Translation gives CASSETGDQPQHF.